The 14 T cell receptor beta chains in this list originate from one sample, sequenced in a study of control samples from healthy donors and cancer patients (dated by TCRdb to about 2020). The library was prepared using the immunoSEQ multiplex PCR assay. TCRdb took this table from immuneACCESS and kept in-frame rearrangements with V and J called. Such tables lack part of the clones; where checked against another copy, unresolved V genes explain under half of the gap, and the rest is unexplained. Present in this sample are some 210,000 clones, about 89% of which were seen just once. The biggest ten clones account for 1.5% to 2% of the sample. The sequenced sample was blood. These receptors all come from a young man in good health.

In DNA, the CDR3 is TGTGCCAGCAGCGAACAGGGATCTGCTAACTATGGCTACACCTTC. Its translation: CASSEQGSANYGYTF. V and J are TRBV2 and TRBJ1-2, with D possibly matching TRBD1 (6 bases). Trimming shortened V by 6 bases and J by 0 bases, and 14 bases separated the two germline ends. This CDR3 is built from 15 residues. Germline V gives CDR1 SNHLY, CDR2 FYNNEI.

The J gene is TRBJ1-5, the V gene TRBV12-3 or TRBV12-4; no clear D. The CDR3 has 13 amino acids. Deletions cut 10 bases from V and 0 bases from J, with 10 bases between. CDR3 protein: CATGEGSNQPQHF. In nucleotides, the CDR3 is TGTGCCACCGGGGAAGGTAGCAATCAGCCCCAGCATTTT.

The chain couples TRBV20-1 to TRBJ2-1; 7 nucleotides agree with TRBD1. CDR1 is DFQATT and CDR2 is SNEGSKA in the germline V gene (reference sequence). The CDR3 is 11 residues long. CDR3 sequence (DNA): TGCAGCCGAAACAGGGGCGATGAGCAGTTCTTC. It codes for CSRNRGDEQFF.

J is TRBJ1-2 and V is TRBV7-8; TRBD1 might be the D (5 bases). Trimming took off 1 base at V and 4 bases at J, with 10 bases between the two ends. This CDR3 comprises 14 residues. Germline assignment: CDR1 SGHVS and CDR2 FQNEAQ. This CDR3 is CASSLGGASYGYTF. CDR3 nucleotides: TGTGCCAGCAGCTTAGGAGGGGCGAGCTATGGCTACACCTTC.

V is TRBV6-1 and J is TRBJ2-7; D gene unclear. Trimming cost V 3 bases and J 0 bases, with 12 bases left between them. The germline CDR1 and CDR2 sequences are MNHNS and SASEGT. The CDR3 loop spans 15 amino acids. The CDR3 region is CASSERPGLSYEQYF. Written as DNA, the CDR3 is TGTGCCAGCAGTGAGCGTCCAGGCCTCTCCTACGAGCAGTACTTC.

The chain carries TRBV14 and TRBJ1-1, with D uncertain. The CDR3 totals 16 residues. The germline V gene encodes CDR1 SGHDN and CDR2 FVKESK. V was cut by 1 base and J by 4 bases, with 16 bases left in between. The CDR3 spells CASSQVGVRPATEAFF. The CDR3 bases are TGTGCCAGCAGCCAAGTCGGGGTTCGTCCAGCCACTGAAGCTTTCTTT.

V gene TRBV11-2 combines with J gene TRBJ1-1, with D unresolved. The CDR3 sequence is 16 residues long. Trimming took 3 bases from V and 2 from J, leaving 16 bases between them. The germline V gene encodes CDR1 SGHAT and CDR2 FQNNGV. The CDR3 protein is CASSFQSRRANTEAFF. In DNA, the CDR3 is TGTGCCAGCAGCTTCCAGAGCCGCCGGGCTAACACTGAAGCTTTCTTT.

The chain is built from TRBV15 and TRBJ2-6; TRBD2 might be the D (6 bases). V lost 2 bases and J 3 bases, leaving 11 bases between the germline ends. Germline assignment: CDR1 LNHNV and CDR2 YYDKDF (reference sequence). This CDR3 has 16 residues. CDR3 bases: TGTGCCACCAGCAGAACGTGGGGGGTTGGGGCCAACGTCCTGACTTTC. Translated, it gives CATSRTWGVGANVLTF.

The chain carries TRBV2 and TRBJ1-2; D uncertain. This CDR3 has 12 residues. V lost 5 bases, J lost 0 bases, and 4 bases lay in between. Germline V CDR1 and CDR2: SNHLY, FYNNEI. The CDR3 DNA sequence: TGTGCCAGCAGTCTCTCTAACTATGGCTACACCTTC. Protein product: CASSLSNYGYTF.

CDR3 nucleotide sequence: TGTGCCAGCAGTGAATTGAGGACCCACGGAGGCGAGCAGTACTTC. Its protein is CASSELRTHGGEQYF. The gene calls are TRBV2 and TRBJ2-7; D is perhaps TRBD2 (5 bases). Per the germline V gene, CDR1 is SNHLY and CDR2 is FYNNEI. Trimming cost V 2 bases and J 6 bases, with 17 bases left between them. This CDR3 spans 15 amino acids.

With respect to this clone: One end of the junction fails to match germline, which may point to a read error. The chain is built from TRBV27 and TRBJ1-4, with D tentatively TRBD1 (5 bases). The germline CDR1 and CDR2 sequences are MNHEY and SMNVEV (reference sequence). The CDR3 has 14 amino acids. The CDR3 nucleotides are TGTGCCAGCAGTGGTCGGCAGGGAAATGGAAAACTGTTTTTT. Protein: CASSGRQGNGKLFF.

V is TRBV21-1 and J is TRBJ1-5. TRBV21-1 is designated a pseudogene. This CDR3 is built from 18 residues. CDR3 protein: CASSKDRGTIFSNQPQHF. The DNA for the CDR3 is TGTGCCAGCAGCAAAGATCGGGGAACCATCTTTAGCAATCAGCCCCAGCATTTT.

V gene TRBV5-6 combines with J gene TRBJ1-1, with TRBD1 matching over 8 bases. The ends lost 4 bases at V and 2 bases at J; junction bases unmatched: 1. The CDR3 is 13 amino acids. The germline V gene encodes CDR1 SGHDT and CDR2 YYEEEE. The CDR3 sequence: CASSDRGNTEAFF. Written as DNA, the CDR3 is TGTGCCAGCAGCGACAGGGGAAACACTGAAGCTTTCTTT. Supplemented by reference TRBV5-6 and TRBJ1-1, the full variable domain reads DAGVTQSPTHLIKTRGQQVTLRCSPKSGHDTVSWYQQALGQGPQFIFQYYEEEERQRGNFPDRFSGHQFPNYSSELNVNALLLGDSALYLCASSDRGNTEAFFGQGTRLTVV.

This rearrangement joins TRBV19 to TRBJ2-1; TRBD2 might be the D (6 bases). CDR1 is LNHDA and CDR2 is SQIVND in the germline V gene (reference sequence). CDR3 size: 16 residues. Trimming removed 5 bases from V and 1 base from J, with 15 bases in between. CDR3 in DNA: TGTGCCAGTAGTGCGGCGGAGGGCTGGTCCTACAATGAGCAGTTCTTC. This gives the protein CASSAAEGWSYNEQFF.